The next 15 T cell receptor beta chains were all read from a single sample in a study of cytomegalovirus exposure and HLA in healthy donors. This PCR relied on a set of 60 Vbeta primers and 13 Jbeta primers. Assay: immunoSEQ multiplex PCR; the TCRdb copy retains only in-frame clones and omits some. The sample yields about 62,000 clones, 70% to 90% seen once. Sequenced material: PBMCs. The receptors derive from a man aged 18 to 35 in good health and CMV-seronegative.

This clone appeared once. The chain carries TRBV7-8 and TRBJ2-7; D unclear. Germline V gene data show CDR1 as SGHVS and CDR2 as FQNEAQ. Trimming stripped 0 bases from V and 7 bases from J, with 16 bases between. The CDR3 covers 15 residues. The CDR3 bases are TGTGCCAGCAGCTTAGCCCGCGCAGGTTCCGAGGAGCAGTACTTC. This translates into CASSLARAGSEEQYF.

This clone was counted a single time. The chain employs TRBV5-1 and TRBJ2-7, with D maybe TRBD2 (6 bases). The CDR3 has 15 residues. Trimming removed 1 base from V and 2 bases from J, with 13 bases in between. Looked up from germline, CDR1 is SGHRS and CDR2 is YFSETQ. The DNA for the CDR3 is TGCGCCAGCAGCTTGATGGCGGGGACCCCCTACGAGCAGTACTTC. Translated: CASSLMAGTPYEQYF.

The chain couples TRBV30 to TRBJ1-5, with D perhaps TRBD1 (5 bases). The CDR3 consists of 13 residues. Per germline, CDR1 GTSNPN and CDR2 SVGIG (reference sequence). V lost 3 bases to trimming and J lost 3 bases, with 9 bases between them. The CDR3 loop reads CAWSREANQPQHF. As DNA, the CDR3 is TGTGCCTGGAGCAGGGAAGCCAATCAGCCCCAGCATTTT.

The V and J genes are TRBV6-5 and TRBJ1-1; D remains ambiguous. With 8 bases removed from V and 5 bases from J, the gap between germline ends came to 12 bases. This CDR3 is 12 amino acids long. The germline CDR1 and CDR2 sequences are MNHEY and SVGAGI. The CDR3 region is CASYPSRTEAFF. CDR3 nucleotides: TGTGCCAGCTACCCTTCGAGGACTGAAGCTTTCTTT.

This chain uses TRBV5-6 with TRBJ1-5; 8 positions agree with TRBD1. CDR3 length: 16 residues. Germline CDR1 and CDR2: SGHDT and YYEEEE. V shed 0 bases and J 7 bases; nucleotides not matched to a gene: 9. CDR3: CASSLGGTGGKQPQHF. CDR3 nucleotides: TGTGCCAGCAGCTTGGGTGGGACAGGAGGGAAGCAGCCCCAGCATTTT.

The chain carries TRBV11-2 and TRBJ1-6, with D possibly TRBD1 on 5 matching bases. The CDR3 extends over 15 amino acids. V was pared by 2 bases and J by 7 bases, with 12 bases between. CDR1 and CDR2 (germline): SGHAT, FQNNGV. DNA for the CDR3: TGTGCCAGCAGCTTACGGGGGACGGAAAATTCACCCCTCCACTTT. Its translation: CASSLRGTENSPLHF.

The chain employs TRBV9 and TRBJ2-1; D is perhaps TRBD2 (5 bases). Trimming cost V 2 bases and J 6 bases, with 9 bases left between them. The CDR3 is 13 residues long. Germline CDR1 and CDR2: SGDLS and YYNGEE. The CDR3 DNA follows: TGTGCCAGCAGCGTCCCCGGGGTCAATGAGCAGTTCTTC. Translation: CASSVPGVNEQFF.

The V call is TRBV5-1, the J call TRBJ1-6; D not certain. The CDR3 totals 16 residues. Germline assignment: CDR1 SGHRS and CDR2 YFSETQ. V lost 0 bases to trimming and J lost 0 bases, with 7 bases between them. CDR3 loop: CASSLAPSSYNSPLHF. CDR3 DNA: TGCGCCAGCAGCTTGGCCCCTAGCTCCTATAATTCACCCCTCCACTTT.

The CDR3 sequence: CSVVGRGEPNEKLFF. DNA of the CDR3: TGCAGCGTTGTTGGCAGGGGTGAGCCTAATGAAAAACTGTTTTTT. This sequence joins TRBV29-1 and TRBJ1-4; possible D gene TRBD1, 6 bases. The length of the CDR3 is 15 residues. CDR1 is SQVTM, CDR2 ANQGSEA, per germline. V lost 4 bases and J lost 3, with 15 bases in between.

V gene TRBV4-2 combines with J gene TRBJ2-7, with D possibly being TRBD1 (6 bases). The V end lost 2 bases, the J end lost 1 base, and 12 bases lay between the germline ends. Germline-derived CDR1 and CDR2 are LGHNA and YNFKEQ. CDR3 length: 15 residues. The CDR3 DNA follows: TGTGCCAGCAGCCAACTGGGACATGAGTCCTACGAGCAGTACTTC. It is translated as CASSQLGHESYEQYF.

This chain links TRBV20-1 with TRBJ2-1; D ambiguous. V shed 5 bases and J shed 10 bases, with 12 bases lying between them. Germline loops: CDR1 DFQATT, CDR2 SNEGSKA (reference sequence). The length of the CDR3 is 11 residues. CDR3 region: CSAPTSWEQFF. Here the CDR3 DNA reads TGCAGTGCTCCGACTTCGTGGGAGCAGTTCTTC.

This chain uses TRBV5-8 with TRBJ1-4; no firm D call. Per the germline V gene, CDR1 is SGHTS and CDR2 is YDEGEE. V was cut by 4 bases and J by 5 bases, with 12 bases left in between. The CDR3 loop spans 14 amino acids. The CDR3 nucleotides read TGTGCCAGCAGCCGCCACTCGGGGAATGAAAAACTGTTTTTT. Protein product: CASSRHSGNEKLFF.

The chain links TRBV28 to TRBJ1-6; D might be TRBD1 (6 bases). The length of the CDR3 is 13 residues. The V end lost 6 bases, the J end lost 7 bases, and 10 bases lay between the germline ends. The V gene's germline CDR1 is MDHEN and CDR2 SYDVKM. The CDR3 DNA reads TGTGCCAGCAGGGACAGACTAAATTCACCCCTCCACTTT. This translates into CASRDRLNSPLHF.

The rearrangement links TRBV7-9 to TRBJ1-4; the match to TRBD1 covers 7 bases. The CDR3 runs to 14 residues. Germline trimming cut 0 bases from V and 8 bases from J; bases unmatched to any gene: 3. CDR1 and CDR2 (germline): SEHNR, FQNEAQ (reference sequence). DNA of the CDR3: TGTGCCAGCAGCTTAGCTACAGGGGACGAAAAACTGTTTTTT. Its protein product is CASSLATGDEKLFF. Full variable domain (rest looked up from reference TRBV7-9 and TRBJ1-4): DTGVSQNPRHKITKRGQNVTFRCDPISEHNRLYWYRQTLGQGPEFLTYFQNEAQLEKSRLLSDRFSAERPKGSFSTLEIQRTEQGDSAMYLCASSLATGDEKLFFGSGTQLSVL.

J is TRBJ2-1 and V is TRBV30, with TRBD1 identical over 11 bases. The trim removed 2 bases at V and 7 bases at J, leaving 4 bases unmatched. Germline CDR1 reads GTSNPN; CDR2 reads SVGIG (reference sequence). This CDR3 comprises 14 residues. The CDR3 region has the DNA TGTGCCTGGAGTCCAGGACAGGGGGCTAATGAGCAGTTCTTC. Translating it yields CAWSPGQGANEQFF.